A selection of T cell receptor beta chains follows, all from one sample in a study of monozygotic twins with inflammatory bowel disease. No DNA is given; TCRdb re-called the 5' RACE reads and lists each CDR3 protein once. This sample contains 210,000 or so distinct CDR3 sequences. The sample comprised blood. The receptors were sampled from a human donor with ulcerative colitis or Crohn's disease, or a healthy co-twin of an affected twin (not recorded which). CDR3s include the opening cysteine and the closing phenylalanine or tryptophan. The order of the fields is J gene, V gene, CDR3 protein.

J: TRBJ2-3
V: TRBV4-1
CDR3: CASSQALFDYAGTDTQYF

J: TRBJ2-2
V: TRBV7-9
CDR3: CASRRYTANTGELFF

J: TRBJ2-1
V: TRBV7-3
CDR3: CASSLRPFNEQFF

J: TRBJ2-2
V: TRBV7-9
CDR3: CASSLASSPPGELFF

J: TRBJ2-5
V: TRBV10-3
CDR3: CAIRHRVQETQYF

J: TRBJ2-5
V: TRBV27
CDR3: CASSSWTGQETQYF

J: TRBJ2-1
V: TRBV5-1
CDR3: CASSLKGDLSSYNEQFF

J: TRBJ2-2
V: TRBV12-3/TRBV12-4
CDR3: CASSFMRTGELFF

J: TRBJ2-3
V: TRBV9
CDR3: CASSATLGGGSGTDTQYF

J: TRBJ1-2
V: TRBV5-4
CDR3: CASRLPPYGYTF

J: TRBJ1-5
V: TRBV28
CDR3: CASARRDGSNQPQHF

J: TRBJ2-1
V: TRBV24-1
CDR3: CATRGGGGNEQFF

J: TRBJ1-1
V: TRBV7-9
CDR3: CASSLVGTDEAFF

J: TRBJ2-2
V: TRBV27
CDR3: CASSHMTVAGGPSTGELFF

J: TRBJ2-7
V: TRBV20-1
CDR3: CSAPRTASGTYEQYF

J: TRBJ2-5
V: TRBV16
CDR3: CASNTGVRETQYF

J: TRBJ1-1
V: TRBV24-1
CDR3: CATSDTGGARTEAFF

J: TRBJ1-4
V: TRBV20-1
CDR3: CSANRGDEKLFF

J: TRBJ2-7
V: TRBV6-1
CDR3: CASSEGTGDYEQYF

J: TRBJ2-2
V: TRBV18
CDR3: CASSPTLAGDGRELFF

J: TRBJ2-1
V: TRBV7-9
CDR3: CASSPPDTSYNEQFF

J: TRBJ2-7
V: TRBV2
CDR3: CASSEIRGGEQYF

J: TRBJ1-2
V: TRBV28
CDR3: CVTSRFDYGYTF

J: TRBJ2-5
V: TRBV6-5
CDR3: CASSYGIIGRETQYF

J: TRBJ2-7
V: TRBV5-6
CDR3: CASSGTPGTRVEQYF

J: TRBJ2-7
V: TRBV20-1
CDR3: CSASRQVGPYEQYF

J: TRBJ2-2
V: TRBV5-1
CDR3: CASSLLSNTGGLFF

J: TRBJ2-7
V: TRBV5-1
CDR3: CASSSLAGVASYEQYF

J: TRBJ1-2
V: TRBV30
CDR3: CAWNGNNYGYTF

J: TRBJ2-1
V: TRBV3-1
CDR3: CASSPGTSGGDEQFF

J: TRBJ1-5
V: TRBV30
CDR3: CAWSLQGPQPQHF

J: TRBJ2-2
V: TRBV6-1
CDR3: CASSDLLRKANTGELFF

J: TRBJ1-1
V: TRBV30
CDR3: CASVRGETEAFF

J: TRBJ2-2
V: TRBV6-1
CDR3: CASSAVGNSRGGELFF

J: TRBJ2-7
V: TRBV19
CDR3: CASSILRGTDEQYF

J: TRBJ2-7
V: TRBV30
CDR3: CAWSLTGPTGEQYF

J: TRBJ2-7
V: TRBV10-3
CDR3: CAISSTGQAYEQYF

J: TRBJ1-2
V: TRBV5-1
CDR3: CASSLDRGDYGYTF

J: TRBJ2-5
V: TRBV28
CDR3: CASSLVPMSPETQYF

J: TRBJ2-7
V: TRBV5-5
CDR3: CASSLDETGDYEQYF

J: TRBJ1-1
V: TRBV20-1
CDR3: CSARPPRGTTEAFF

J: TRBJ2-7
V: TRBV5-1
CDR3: CASRRDISYEQYF